This entry describes one T cell receptor (beta chain). The antigen it recognizes is unknown. Base qualities are missing; no much larger clone stands one base away. Within the sample, other DNA sequences also encode this same CDR3. This sample was taken from a study of shared clonotypes between healthy human individuals (dated by TCRdb to 2018 to 2020). In the study overall: A few men and two women, aged 18 to 49 years, made up the cohort. For each donor, CD4 naive and CD4 memory were each run on three plates, CD8 naive on two plates, and CD8 memory on one plate. To estimate repertoire size and how much clonotype sharing occurs between individuals, the study deeply sequenced the blood TCR repertoires of about 5 healthy adults. Different laboratories and diverse techniques were used to prepare libraries and sequence TCR repertoires, to increase sequencing depth and limit assay-specific biases. Leukapheresis yielded between about 0.9 and 9.5 billion PBMCs per donor.

The donors were healthy, HIV-negative adults who had no recently reported acute infections or vaccinations. Every donor was a Caucasian adult living in Nashville, Tennessee, USA. The CD8 memory samples were a combination of magnetically selected CD45RO+ cells and CCR7-negative CD45RA+ effector memory (TemRA) cells. Blood was collected by leukapheresis, and PBMCs were isolated by Ficoll-Histopaque density gradient centrifugation and then cryopreserved in liquid nitrogen vapor phase. Analytical flow cytometry was used to check the purity and quantity of every magnetically sorted T cell population. Genomic DNA was isolated from every sorted fraction and measured by UV absorbance on a Nanodrop 2000c. Using the deep immunoSEQ assay, multiplex PCR amplified TCR CDR3 regions from genomic DNA. Extracted genomic DNA from each cell subset was distributed evenly across all wells of several immunoSEQ 96-well plates, and each plate was treated as a replicate. Each replicate PCR for sorted subsets received approximately 200 ng genomic DNA, equal to about 30,000 T cell genomes. The purified libraries were quantified using a Qubit 3.0 fluorometer, sized with a Bioanalyzer 2100, and then quantified again using the KAPA Library Quantification kit. Every immunoSEQ 96-well plate was sequenced on a separate single-read 150-cycle Illumina NextSeq 550 flow cell. The authors' analysis ran thus. The immunoSEQ output contained only junctional sequences without quality scores, so filtering could not match that applied to full-length reads. To assign V/J genes and CDR3, sequences were annotated using PyIR, a Python wrapper for IgBLAST v1.9, with IMGT germline references. Reads were filtered out if the reads had weak V/J assignments (E-value above 1e-6), no CDR3, stop codons, out-of-frame junctions, or ambiguous translated residues. V3J clonotypes were defined as sequences sharing the same inferred V gene, J gene, and CDR3 amino acid sequence. The percentage overlap between two repertoires was calculated by dividing the number of shared unique clonotypes by the size of the smaller repertoire. Richness of each repertoire was evaluated using RTK rarefaction, the Chao1 estimator, and Recon v2.1 estimates of unobserved clonotypes. OLGA was used to compute generation probabilities for all TCRbeta clonotypes that the gDNA method yielded from a few donors. In its TCRdb copy, this immuneACCESS table keeps in-frame sequences only and misses some clones. Where compared with another copy, unresolved V genes explain less than half of these, and the others have no known cause. The DNA gave D and trimming, while V, J and clone size come from that table. Across this sample there are around 690,000 clones, with about 90% seen only once. 30% to 35% of the sample belongs to the ten largest clones.

Overall study results and their limits: The genetic and exposure-history diversity represented was limited by the small number of donors. Higher generation probabilities were observed for clonotypes shared by all four sorted-subset donors than for non-shared clonotypes. Only blood was sampled, and tissue TCR repertoires likely differ from those in blood. Incomplete sequencing was indicated by rarefaction of sorted-subset datasets, despite the large sequencing depth. Pairwise subsampling led to the expectation that sequencing depth would affect the degree of clonotype sharing among donors. Estimated clonotype richness was generally larger for naive than for memory subsets. When a handful of donors were compared, the shared fraction of clonotypes was roughly 4.8% for naive CD4, about 4% for naive CD8, 2.3% for memory CD4, and less than 0.5% for memory CD8.

The CDR3 runs 14 amino acids, cysteine and phenylalanine included. Solely the CDR3 DNA is kept, with 42 bases framed from the first base. Via the germline V gene (reference sequence), CDR1 is LNHNV and CDR2 YYDKDF. Trimming takes 1 base off V and 3 bases off J; junction bases not matched to a gene: 1. The chain joins TRBV15 to TRBJ2-7; 9 bases in the middle match TRBD1. Sequencing was carried out using memory CD8+ T cells from PBMCs. Sample cell subset or site, as interpreted from the label and publication: CD45RO+ cells pooled with CCR7-negative TemRA cells. This sequence was found in a man younger than 35 in good health. Some clones in this sample may be carry-over from other donors' samples. In nucleotide form, the sequence is TGTGCCACCAGCAGAGGGACAGGGGACTACGAGCAGTACTTC. This is translated as CATSRGTGDYEQYF.